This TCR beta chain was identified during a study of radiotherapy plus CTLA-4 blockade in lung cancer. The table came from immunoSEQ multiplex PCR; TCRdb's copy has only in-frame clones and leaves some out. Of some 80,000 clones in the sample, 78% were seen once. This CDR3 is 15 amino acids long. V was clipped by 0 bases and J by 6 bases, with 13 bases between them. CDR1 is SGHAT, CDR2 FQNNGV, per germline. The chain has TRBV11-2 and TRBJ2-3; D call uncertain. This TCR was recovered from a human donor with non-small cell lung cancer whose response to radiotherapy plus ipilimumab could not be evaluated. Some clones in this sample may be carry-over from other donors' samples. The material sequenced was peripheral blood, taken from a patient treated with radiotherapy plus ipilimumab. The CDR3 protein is CASSLEGNPRDTQYF. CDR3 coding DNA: TGTGCCAGCAGCTTAGAAGGCAACCCGAGGGATACGCAGTATTTT.